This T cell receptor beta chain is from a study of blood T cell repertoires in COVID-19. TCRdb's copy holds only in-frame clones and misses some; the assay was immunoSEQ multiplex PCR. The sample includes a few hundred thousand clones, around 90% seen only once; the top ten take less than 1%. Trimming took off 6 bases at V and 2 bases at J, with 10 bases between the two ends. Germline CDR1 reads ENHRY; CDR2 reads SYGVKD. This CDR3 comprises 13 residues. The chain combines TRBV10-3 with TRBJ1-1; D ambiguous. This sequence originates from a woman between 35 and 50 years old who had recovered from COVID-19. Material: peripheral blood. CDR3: CAIRAVRNTEAFF. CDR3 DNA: TGTGCCATCAGGGCAGTCCGCAACACTGAAGCTTTCTTT.